This T cell receptor beta chain appears in the sequencing data of a study of cytomegalovirus exposure and HLA in healthy donors. Sampled while nominally healthy, donors likely had unrecorded immune exposures. Regarding the study as a whole: More clonal expansion characterized HLA-associated TCR beta chains than equally common others in a later analysis. Earlier results showed most TCR beta V segments being productive about 87% or about 30% of the time. There were around 160 TCR beta chains listed as cytomegalovirus-associated.

In germline, CDR1 is MGHRA, CDR2 YSYEKL. Trimming took 3 bases from V and 2 from J, leaving 11 bases between them. The CDR3 is 14 residues long. A remark on this clone: Its antigen remains unknown.

The PCR used 60 Vbeta and 13 Jbeta primers. Profiled with immunoSEQ multiplex PCR; TCRdb holds only in-frame clones, not every one. Counted here are some 120,000 clones, roughly two thirds occurring once; the ten biggest clones make up roughly 1.6%. The TCR originated in a man younger than 40 in good health and CMV-seropositive. The chain employs TRBV4-1 and TRBJ2-7; perhaps TRBD2 as D (6 bases). Material for sequencing was PBMCs. This CDR3 reads CASSHLAKAYEQYF. The CDR3 coding sequence is TGCGCCAGCAGCCATCTAGCGAAGGCCTACGAGCAGTACTTC.